The rows below give T cell receptor beta chains drawn from one sample of a study of T cell clones after liver transplantation. The repertoire was sequenced with immunoSEQ multiplex PCR; TCRdb's copy has only in-frame clones and lacks some. The profile covers roughly 100,000 clones, with roughly four fifths appearing a single time and around 2.9% taken by the ten largest. The starting material was CD4+ T cells from blood, obtained around 44 months after liver transplant. These receptors were taken from a human patient who received a liver transplant. Some T cells may be graft donor cells. Each CDR3 is given with its conserved first and last residue. D genes are given only for firm matches. Clone size is shown for a subset of rows, as once, few, many or a class of expanded clone.

>-|TRBJ2-1|TRBV20-1|-
CSASKVNEQFF
TGCAGTGCGTCCAAAGTAAATGAGCAGTTCTTC
>-|TRBJ1-2|TRBV29-1|TRBD1
CSAHRGVGGYTF
TGCAGCGCACACAGGGGAGTAGGCGGCTACACCTTC
>-|TRBJ1-4|TRBV2|-
CASGSSGNNEKLFF
TGTGCCAGCGGCTCGTCGGGGAATAATGAAAAACTGTTTTTT
>-|TRBJ2-3|TRBV7-2|-
CASSRGRNAGTDTQYF
TGTGCCAGCAGCCGAGGGAGGAATGCGGGCACAGATACGCAGTATTTT
>-|TRBJ2-1|TRBV10-3|TRBD2
CAISEGTSGSMDEQFF
TGTGCCATCAGTGAAGGGACTAGCGGGAGTATGGATGAGCAGTTCTTC
>few|TRBJ2-7|TRBV27|-
CASRISEISYEQYF
TGTGCCAGCAGAATAAGCGAGATCTCCTACGAGCAGTACTTC
>few|TRBJ1-1|TRBV6-5|-
CASIPGTNTEAFF
TGTGCCAGCATCCCCGGGACGAACACTGAAGCTTTCTTT
>-|TRBJ2-5|TRBV29-1|-
CSVGSGETQYF
TGCAGCGTTGGGTCAGGAGAGACCCAGTACTTC
>-|TRBJ1-1|TRBV5-1|-
CASSLVAGTRNTEAFF
TGCGCCAGCAGCTTGGTAGCTGGCACCAGGAACACTGAAGCTTTCTTT
>-|TRBJ2-3|TRBV9|-
CASSVLPRGDTQYF
TGTGCCAGCAGCGTCCTCCCCAGGGGAGATACGCAGTATTTT
>-|TRBJ1-1|TRBV6-1|-
CASSEARPQAGLRTEAFF
TGTGCCAGCAGTGAAGCCCGCCCCCAGGCGGGGTTACGCACTGAAGCTTTCTTT
>few|TRBJ2-5|TRBV20-1|-
CSAPETQYF
TGCAGTGCACCGGAGACCCAGTACTTC
>-|TRBJ1-5|TRBV2|TRBD1
CASSTTGGNQPQHF
TGTGCCAGCAGTACGACAGGGGGCAATCAGCCCCAGCATTTT
>-|TRBJ2-2|TRBV7-7|-
CATEFEGTGELFF
TGTGCCACAGAATTTGAGGGCACCGGGGAGCTGTTTTTT
>-|TRBJ1-2|TRBV28|-
CASSPLPGGYTF
TGTGCCAGCAGTCCCCTCCCCGGGGGCTACACCTTC
>few|TRBJ1-3|TRBV6-5|TRBD1
CASTTGGSGNTIYF
TGTGCCAGCACCACAGGGGGCTCTGGAAACACCATATATTTT
>-|TRBJ2-7|TRBV18|TRBD1
CASSPGQGSSYEQYF
TGTGCCAGCTCACCCGGACAGGGTAGCTCCTACGAGCAGTACTTC
>-|TRBJ2-3|TRBV14|-
CASSQDLGATDTQYF
TGTGCCAGCAGCCAAGATCTGGGGGCAACAGATACGCAGTATTTT
>-|TRBJ2-7|TRBV7-9|TRBD2
CASSPLPPGGPYEQYF
TGTGCCAGCAGCCCCCTGCCGCCGGGGGGGCCCTACGAGCAGTACTTC
>-|TRBJ1-5|TRBV18|-
CASSDGQNQPQHF
TGTGCCAGCTCAGACGGACAGAATCAGCCCCAGCATTTT
>-|TRBJ2-1|TRBV28|-
CASGPSPYEQFF
TGTGCCAGCGGACCTTCCCCCTACGAGCAGTTCTTC
>-|TRBJ2-7|TRBV9|-
CASSVGWGDEQYF
TGTGCCAGCAGCGTAGGTTGGGGTGATGAGCAGTACTTC
>-|TRBJ1-1|TRBV6-6|-
CASSQDPPKGNTEAFF
TGTGCCAGCAGCCAGGACCCCCCCAAGGGGAACACTGAAGCTTTCTTT
>-|TRBJ2-5|TRBV5-1|-
CASYNRAGTQYF
TGCGCCAGCTACAACAGGGCAGGGACCCAGTACTTC
>-|TRBJ1-3|TRBV30|-
CAWRNRSSGNTIYF
TGTGCCTGGAGGAACCGAAGCTCTGGAAACACCATATATTTT
>-|TRBJ1-1|TRBV19|TRBD1
CASSGRTGARGNTEAFF
TGTGCCAGTAGTGGCCGGACAGGGGCAAGGGGGAACACTGAAGCTTTCTTT
>-|TRBJ1-1|TRBV5-4|-
CASRSVGNTEAFF
TGTGCCAGCAGGTCCGTGGGGAACACTGAAGCTTTCTTT
>-|TRBJ1-6|TRBV5-1|TRBD1
CASSLEGGYSPLHF
TGCGCCAGCAGCTTGGAAGGGGGCTATTCACCCCTCCACTTT
>-|TRBJ2-1|TRBV6-6|-
CASSSGGSYNEQFF
TGTGCCAGCAGTTCTGGGGGGTCCTACAATGAGCAGTTCTTC
>-|TRBJ2-7|TRBV27|-
CASRPVRPSNEQYF
TGTGCCAGCAGACCCGTCAGACCTTCCAACGAGCAGTACTTC
>-|TRBJ2-2|TRBV5-1|-
CASRAEGGNTGELFF
TGCGCCAGCAGAGCGGAAGGGGGTAACACCGGGGAGCTGTTTTTT
>-|TRBJ1-2|TRBV7-2|-
CASRLSEGTISYTF
TGTGCCAGCAGGTTGTCGGAGGGGACTATTAGCTACACCTTC
>-|TRBJ1-5|TRBV10-2|TRBD1
CASSESSRWTGRNQPQHF
TGCGCCAGCAGTGAGTCATCCCGCTGGACAGGGAGGAATCAGCCCCAGCATTTT
>once|TRBJ2-1|TRBV9|TRBD2
CASSVIGLAGPTNEQFF
TGTGCCAGCAGCGTGATCGGGCTAGCGGGTCCCACCAATGAGCAGTTCTTC
>once|TRBJ2-7|TRBV9|TRBD1
CASSVDTGTGSYEQYF
TGTGCCAGCAGCGTAGATACGGGGACAGGGTCCTACGAGCAGTACTTC
>few|TRBJ2-5|TRBV5-1|TRBD2
CASSLIAGVQETQYF
TGCGCCAGCAGCCTGATAGCGGGGGTGCAAGAGACCCAGTACTTC
>once|TRBJ2-3|TRBV6-1|-
CASSERVNSDTDTQYF
TGTGCCAGCAGTGAACGTGTGAATTCTGACACAGATACGCAGTATTTT
>once|TRBJ2-7|TRBV19|-
CASSLGLPYEQYF
TGTGCCAGTAGTTTAGGACTCCCCTACGAGCAGTACTTC
>-|TRBJ1-1|TRBV28|-
CASSLVQMNTEAFF
TGTGCCAGCAGTTTAGTACAGATGAACACTGAAGCTTTCTTT
>-|TRBJ1-2|TRBV18|-
CASSETAYYGYTF
TGTGCCAGCTCAGAGACAGCCTACTATGGCTACACCTTC
>-|TRBJ1-3|TRBV27|-
CASSPQKSRGNTIYF
TGTGCCAGCAGTCCCCAGAAGTCCCGGGGAAACACCATATATTTT
>-|TRBJ2-5|TRBV5-1|TRBD1
CASSLLWDRGTNEIQETQYF
TGCGCCAGCAGCTTACTCTGGGACAGGGGAACAAACGAAATTCAAGAGACCCAGTACTTC
>-|TRBJ1-5|TRBV19|-
CASSLRVISGNQPQHF
TGTGCCAGTAGTCTCAGGGTTATATCGGGCAATCAGCCCCAGCATTTT
>-|TRBJ2-4|TRBV2|-
CAQQDSGNIQYF
TGTGCCCAGCAGGACTCGGGAAACATTCAGTACTTC
>-|TRBJ1-5|TRBV21-1|-
CASTRRDRDTNSNQPQHF
TGTGCCAGCACTCGGAGGGACAGGGACACTAATAGCAATCAGCCCCAGCATTTT
>-|TRBJ1-5|TRBV5-1|-
CASSPGLNQPQHF
TGCGCCAGCAGCCCGGGCCTCAATCAGCCCCAGCATTTT
>-|TRBJ2-1|TRBV28|-
CASTVDRRGNNEQFF
TGTGCCAGCACCGTGGACAGGCGGGGCAACAATGAGCAGTTCTTC